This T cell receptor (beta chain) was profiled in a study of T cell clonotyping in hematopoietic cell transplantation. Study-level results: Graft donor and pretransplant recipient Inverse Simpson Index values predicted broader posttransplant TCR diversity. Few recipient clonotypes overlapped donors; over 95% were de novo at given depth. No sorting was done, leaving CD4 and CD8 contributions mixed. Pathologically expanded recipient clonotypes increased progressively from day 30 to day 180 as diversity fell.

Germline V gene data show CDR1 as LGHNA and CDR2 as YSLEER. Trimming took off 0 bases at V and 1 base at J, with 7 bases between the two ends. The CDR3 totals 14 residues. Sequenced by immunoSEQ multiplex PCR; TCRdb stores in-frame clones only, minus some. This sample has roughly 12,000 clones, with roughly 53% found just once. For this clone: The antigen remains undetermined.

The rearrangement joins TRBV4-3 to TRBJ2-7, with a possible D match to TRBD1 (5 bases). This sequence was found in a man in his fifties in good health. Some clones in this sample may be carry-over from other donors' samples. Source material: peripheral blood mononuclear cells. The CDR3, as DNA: TGCGCCAGCAGCCAAGACAGACAGTCCTACGAGCAGTACTTC. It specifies CASSQDRQSYEQYF.